The source of this TCR beta chain is a study of OX40 agonist ivuxolimab in advanced cancers. Turning to the study itself: One patient with hepatocellular carcinoma and two with cutaneous melanoma, three in all, had partial responses.

Germline lookup yields CDR1 DFQATT and CDR2 SNEGSKA (reference sequence). V lost 7 bases and J 1 base, leaving 7 bases between the germline ends. This CDR3 has 11 residues. Clones were sequenced by immunoSEQ multiplex PCR, and TCRdb holds only the in-frame ones, with some missing. The table includes about 41,000 clones, 85% detected once. The starting material was CD4+ or CD8+ T cells sorted from blood, obtained in a trial of the OX40 agonist ivuxolimab. This chain connects TRBV20-1 to TRBJ2-5; perhaps TRBD1 as D (6 bases). This receptor was taken from an adult with an advanced solid tumor such as melanoma, head and neck, liver or kidney cancer. The CDR3 sequence is CSEQGQETQYF. CDR3 in DNA: TGCAGTGAACAGGGCCAAGAGACCCAGTACTTC.